These 21 T cell receptor beta chains were sequenced from one sample in a study of CD8 T cells in Susac syndrome. The RNA, about 0.45 to 1 ug, was put through reverse transcription using random hexamers. Each CDR3 protein is one row after TCRdb ran MiXCR on the immunoSEQ multiplex PCR reads. The sample yields 65,000 to 90,000 distinct CDR3 sequences, about 95% seen once. The sample was CD8+ T cells from PBMCs. The receptors come from a human donor with multiple sclerosis.

The J gene is TRBJ2-2, the V gene TRBV5-1; 12 bases line up with TRBD2. Germline V lookup: CDR1 SGHRS, CDR2 YFSETQ. J lost 0 bases, V lost 4 bases, and 7 bases had no gene match. This CDR3 has 18 amino acids. The CDR3 sequence: CASSRGLAGTANTGELFF. The CDR3 DNA sequence: TGCGCCAGCAGCCGTGGACTAGCGGGAACCGCGAACACCGGGGAGCTGTTTTTT.

The gene calls are TRBV7-9 and TRBJ2-7; TRBD1 aligns across 9 bases. CDR1 is SEHNR and CDR2 is FQNEAQ in the germline V gene (reference sequence). The ends lost 5 bases at V and 2 bases at J; junction bases unmatched: 4. This CDR3 contains 14 residues. For the CDR3, the DNA is TGTGCCAGCAGCCAACAGGGGGCGGCCTACGAGCAGTACTTC. This translates into CASSQQGAAYEQYF.

The CDR3 sequence: CASSPDRGRYEQYF. The CDR3 DNA reads TGTGCCAGCAGCCCTGACAGGGGGCGGTACGAGCAGTACTTC. This sequence joins TRBV7-9 and TRBJ2-7; TRBD1 agrees at 10 bases. Germline loops: CDR1 SEHNR, CDR2 FQNEAQ (reference sequence). The CDR3 length is 14 residues. V was pared by 5 bases and J by 4 bases, with 5 bases of the junction left unmatched.

The V call is TRBV7-8, the J call TRBJ2-7; maybe TRBD2 (6 bases). CDR1 is SGHVS and CDR2 is FQNEAQ in the germline V gene. V was pared by 5 bases and J by 2 bases, with 28 bases between. This CDR3 has 19 residues. CDR3 DNA sequence: TGTGCCAGCAGCCCGCGGGGACCGACGGTCTCAAGACGCCCCTACGAGCAGTACTTC. Protein product: CASSPRGPTVSRRPYEQYF.

This chain uses TRBV24-1 with TRBJ2-1; a possible D gene is TRBD1 (5 bases). Germline lookup yields CDR1 KGHDR and CDR2 SFDVKD. The ends were cut back, 1 base at V and 4 bases at J, with 10 bases in the middle. The CDR3 sequence is 15 residues long. CDR3 DNA: TGTGCCACCAGTGATTTAGCCTACAGGTACAATGAGCAGTTCTTC. Residues: CATSDLAYRYNEQFF.

The V and J genes are TRBV5-6 and TRBJ2-1, with D hard to call. The V gene lost 1 base and the J gene lost 4 bases, with 21 bases spanning the gap. The length of the CDR3 is 18 residues. Germline loops: CDR1 SGHDT, CDR2 YYEEEE. CDR3 protein: CASSLPRLDPYRYNEQFF. The CDR3 nucleotides are TGTGCCAGCAGCTTGCCCAGACTTGACCCTTACCGATACAATGAGCAGTTCTTC.

The CDR3 coding sequence is TGCAGCGTTGAAGTCTTAGCGGGCCTACAAAATGAGCAGTTCTTC. It codes for CSVEVLAGLQNEQFF. The chain recombines TRBV29-1 with TRBJ2-1; the match to TRBD2 covers 7 bases. The CDR3 is 15 amino acids. Germline CDR1 reads SQVTM; CDR2 reads ANQGSEA. The junction had 10 bases not matched to a gene; V was cut back by 1 base and J by 7 bases.

This chain links TRBV6-5 with TRBJ1-5; D gene ambiguous. CDR1 and CDR2 from the germline V gene are MNHEY and SVGAGI. CDR3 length: 15 amino acids. Trimming left V 0 bases short and J 4 bases short, with 10 bases between. The CDR3 here is CASSYSRSSNQPQHF. The CDR3 coding sequence is TGTGCCAGCAGTTACTCTCGCAGCTCTAATCAGCCCCAGCATTTT.

V and J are TRBV25-1 and TRBJ1-1; D is unresolved. With 2 bases removed from V and 7 bases from J, the gap between germline ends came to 8 bases. The CDR3 length is 12 residues. Germline CDR1 reads MGHDK; CDR2 reads SYGVNS. The CDR3, as DNA: TGTGCCAGCAGTGAAGCATGGGGTGAAGCTTTCTTT. It specifies CASSEAWGEAFF.

The gene calls are TRBV13 and TRBJ2-1; 11 positions agree with TRBD2. The CDR3 length is 17 residues. Germline V gene lookup returns CDR1 PRHDT and CDR2 FYEKMQ (reference sequence). The V gene end was trimmed by 5 bases and the J gene end by 2 bases; junction bases not matched to a gene: 8. CDR3 sequence: CASSPRGSGRAYNEQFF. The CDR3 bases are TGTGCCAGCAGCCCTCGCGGTAGCGGGAGGGCCTACAATGAGCAGTTCTTC.

V and J are TRBV7-6 and TRBJ2-7; D may match TRBD1 or TRBD2 (6 bases each). Trimming left V 0 bases short and J 6 bases short, with 12 bases between. The CDR3 covers 14 residues. Germline V gene lookup returns CDR1 SGHVS and CDR2 FNYEAQ. CDR3 sequence: CASSLAGGAGEQYF. The DNA of the CDR3 is TGTGCCAGCAGCTTAGCCGGGGGCGCTGGCGAGCAGTACTTC.

The chain joins TRBV12-3 or TRBV12-4 to TRBJ2-2; D is perhaps TRBD1 or TRBD2 (6 bases each). Trimming shortened V by 10 bases and J by 5 bases, and 17 bases separated the two germline ends. The CDR3 has 14 amino acids. The CDR3 sequence is CANFLGGETGELFF. CDR3 bases: TGTGCCAACTTCTTGGGGGGCGAAACCGGGGAGCTGTTTTTT.

CDR3 DNA: TGTGCCAGCAGCGCCCGGGACACTGAAGCTTTCTTT. Its protein is CASSARDTEAFF. The chain combines TRBV5-4 with TRBJ1-1; D is uncertain. Germline loops: CDR1 SGHNT, CDR2 YYREEE (reference sequence). Trimming pared 4 bases from V and 3 bases from J, leaving 7 bases between. CDR3 length equals 12 residues.

The chain couples TRBV15 to TRBJ1-2; no clear D gene. The V gene's germline CDR1 is LNHNV and CDR2 YYDKDF (reference sequence). This CDR3 comprises 13 residues. V lost 0 bases and J 8 bases, leaving 10 bases between the germline ends. The CDR3 loop reads CATSRDSLPGYTF. For the CDR3, the DNA is TGTGCCACCAGCAGAGATTCCTTACCGGGCTACACCTTC. Drawing the rest from reference TRBV15 and TRBJ1-2, the complete variable domain is DAMVIQNPRYQVTQFGKPVTLSCSQTLNHNVMYWYQQKSSQAPKLLFHYYDKDFNNEADTPDNFQSRRPNTSFCFLDIRSPGLGDTAMYLCATSRDSLPGYTFGSGTRLTVV.

The chain recombines TRBV28 with TRBJ1-5, with D possibly TRBD1 on 6 matching bases. Germline V gives CDR1 MDHEN, CDR2 SYDVKM. The CDR3 loop spans 15 amino acids. V dropped 6 bases and J dropped 7 bases, with 19 bases sitting between them. The CDR3 DNA reads TGTGCCAGCAGACTCGGACAGCGTAGTAGGCAGCCCCAGCATTTT. Its translation is CASRLGQRSRQPQHF. Full variable domain (remainder filled in from reference TRBV28 and TRBJ1-5): DVKVTQSSRYLVKRTGEKVFLECVQDMDHENMFWYRQDPGLGLRLIYFSYDVKMKEKGDIPEGYSVSREKKERFSLILESASTNQTSMYLCASRLGQRSRQPQHFGDGTRLSIL.

The count of this clonotype is one. This rearrangement joins TRBV15 to TRBJ1-5, with a possible D match to TRBD1 (5 bases). This CDR3 has 16 amino acids. Germline V CDR1 and CDR2: LNHNV, YYDKDF (reference sequence). The ends were cut back, 7 bases at V and 2 bases at J, with 18 bases in the middle. CDR3 protein: CATTPAQLGGNQPQHF. CDR3 DNA sequence: TGTGCCACCACCCCGGCGCAATTAGGGGGCAATCAGCCCCAGCATTTT.

J is TRBJ2-2 and V is TRBV7-9; 7 bases match TRBD2. The CDR3 extends over 15 amino acids. Trimming removed 0 bases from V and 6 bases from J; junction bases left unmatched: 4. The germline V gene has CDR1 SEHNR and CDR2 FQNEAQ (reference sequence). DNA of the CDR3: TGTGCCAGCAGCTTAGCCGCGGGAGTCCCCGGGGAGCTGTTTTTT. Protein product: CASSLAAGVPGELFF.

The chain couples TRBV29-1 to TRBJ2-7; 8 positions agree with TRBD1. This CDR3 contains 14 residues. Germline V CDR1 and CDR2: SQVTM, ANQGSEA. Losses at the gene ends were 5 bases for V and 3 bases for J; bases not matched to a gene: 9. The CDR3 nucleotides are TGCAGCGTTCTTAGGGGGACAGGAGGCTACGAGCAGTACTTC. Translated: CSVLRGTGGYEQYF.

This chain uses TRBV19 with TRBJ1-6, with TRBD1 identical over 7 bases. From germline, CDR1 is LNHDA and CDR2 SQIVND (reference sequence). CDR3 length: 15 amino acids. After removal of 5 bases from V and 5 bases from J, the junction contained 6 bases not matched to a gene. CDR3 coding DNA: TGTGCCAGTAGTCCCGCAGGGGGTGATAATTCACCCCTCCACTTT. Encoded protein: CASSPAGGDNSPLHF.

The V gene is TRBV6-5, the J gene TRBJ2-7; 7 bases align to TRBD1. Germline V gives CDR1 MNHEY, CDR2 SVGAGI. V trimming: 5 bases; J trimming: 7 bases; junction bases outside the gene matches: 14. The CDR3 totals 15 residues. CDR3 sequence reads: CASSIPGQPFGEQYF. Written as DNA, the CDR3 is TGTGCCAGCAGTATTCCGGGACAGCCTTTTGGGGAGCAGTACTTC.

J is TRBJ2-3 and V is TRBV4-2; 9 bases are a match to TRBD2. V trimming: 5 bases; J trimming: 1 base; junction bases outside the gene matches: 10. The length of the CDR3 is 17 residues. Germline CDR1 reads LGHNA; CDR2 reads YNFKEQ. Here the CDR3 DNA reads TGTGCCAGCAGCTTCGAGACTAGCGGACTTCGCACAGATACGCAGTATTTT. Protein sequence: CASSFETSGLRTDTQYF.